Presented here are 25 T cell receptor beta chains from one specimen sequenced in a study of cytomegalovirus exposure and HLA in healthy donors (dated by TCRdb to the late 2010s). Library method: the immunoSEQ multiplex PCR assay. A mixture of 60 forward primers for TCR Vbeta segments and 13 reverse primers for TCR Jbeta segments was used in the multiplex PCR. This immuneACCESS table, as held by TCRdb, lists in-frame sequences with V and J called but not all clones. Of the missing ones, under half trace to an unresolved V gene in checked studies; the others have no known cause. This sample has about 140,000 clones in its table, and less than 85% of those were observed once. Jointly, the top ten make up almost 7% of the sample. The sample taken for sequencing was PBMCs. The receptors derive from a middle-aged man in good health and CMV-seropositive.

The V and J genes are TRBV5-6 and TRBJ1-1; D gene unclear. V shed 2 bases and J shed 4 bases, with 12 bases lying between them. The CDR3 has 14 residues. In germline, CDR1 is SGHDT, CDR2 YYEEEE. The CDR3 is CASSLELSPTEAFF. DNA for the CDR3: TGTGCCAGCAGCTTAGAATTGAGCCCCACTGAAGCTTTCTTT.

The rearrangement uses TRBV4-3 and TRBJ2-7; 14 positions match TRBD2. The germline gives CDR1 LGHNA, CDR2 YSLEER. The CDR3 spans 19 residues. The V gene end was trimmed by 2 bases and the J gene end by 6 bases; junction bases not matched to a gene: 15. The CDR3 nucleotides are TGCGCCAGCAGCCAAAGCGCTCCGGGACTAGCGGGAGAAAGTTCCGAGCAGTACTTC. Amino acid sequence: CASSQSAPGLAGESSEQYF.

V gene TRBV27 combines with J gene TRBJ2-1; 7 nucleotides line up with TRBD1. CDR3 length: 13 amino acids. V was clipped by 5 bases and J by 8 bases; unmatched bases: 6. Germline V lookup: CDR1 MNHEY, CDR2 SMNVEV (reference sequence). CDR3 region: CASSMTGPHEQFF. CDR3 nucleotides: TGTGCCAGCAGTATGACAGGGCCCCATGAGCAGTTCTTC.

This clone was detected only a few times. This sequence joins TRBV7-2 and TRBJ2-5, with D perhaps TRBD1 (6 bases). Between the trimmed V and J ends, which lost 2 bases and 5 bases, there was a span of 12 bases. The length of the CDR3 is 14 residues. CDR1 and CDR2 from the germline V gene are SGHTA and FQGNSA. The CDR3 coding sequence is TGTGCCAGCAGCTTATCTCAGGGGTCGGAGACCCAGTACTTC. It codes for CASSLSQGSETQYF. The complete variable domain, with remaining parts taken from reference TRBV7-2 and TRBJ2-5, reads GAGVSQSPSNKVTEKGKDVELRCDPISGHTALYWYRQSLGQGLEFLIYFQGNSAPDKSGLPSDRFSAERTGGSVSTLTIQRTQQEDSAVYLCASSLSQGSETQYFGPGTRLLVL.

The CDR3 sequence is CARSLGPGNEKLFF. The DNA for the CDR3 is TGTGCCAGAAGCTTGGGTCCAGGGAATGAAAAACTGTTTTTT. The V gene is TRBV5-3, the J gene TRBJ1-4, with D possibly being TRBD1 (5 bases). TRBV5-3 is reported as an ORF; its role is uncertain. The CDR3 totals 14 residues. V was clipped by 0 bases and J by 5 bases, with 8 bases between them.

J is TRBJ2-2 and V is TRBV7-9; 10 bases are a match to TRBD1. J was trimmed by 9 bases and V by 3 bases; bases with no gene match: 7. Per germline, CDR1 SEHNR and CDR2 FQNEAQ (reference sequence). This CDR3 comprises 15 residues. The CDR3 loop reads CASSFRDRGSRELFF. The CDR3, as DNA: TGTGCCAGCAGCTTCCGGGACAGGGGATCCCGGGAGCTGTTTTTT.

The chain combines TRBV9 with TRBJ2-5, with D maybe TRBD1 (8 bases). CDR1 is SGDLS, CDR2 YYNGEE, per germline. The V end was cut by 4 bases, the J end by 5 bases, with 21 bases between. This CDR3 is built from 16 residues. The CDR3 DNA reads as TGTGCCAGCAGCTTCTCGGACGACAGGGGAGGGGAGACCCAGTACTTC. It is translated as CASSFSDDRGGETQYF.

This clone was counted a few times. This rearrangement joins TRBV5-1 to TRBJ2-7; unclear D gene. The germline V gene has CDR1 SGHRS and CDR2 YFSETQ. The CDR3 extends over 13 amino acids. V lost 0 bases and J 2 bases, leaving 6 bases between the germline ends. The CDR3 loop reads CASSLDSPYEQYF. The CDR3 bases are TGCGCCAGCAGCTTGGACAGCCCCTACGAGCAGTACTTC.

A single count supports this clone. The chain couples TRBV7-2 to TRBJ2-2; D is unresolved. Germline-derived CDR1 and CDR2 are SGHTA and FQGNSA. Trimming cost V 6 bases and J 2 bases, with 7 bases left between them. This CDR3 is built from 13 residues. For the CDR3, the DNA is TGTGCCAGCAGGCGCCCCAACACCGGGGAGCTGTTTTTT. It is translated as CASRRPNTGELFF.

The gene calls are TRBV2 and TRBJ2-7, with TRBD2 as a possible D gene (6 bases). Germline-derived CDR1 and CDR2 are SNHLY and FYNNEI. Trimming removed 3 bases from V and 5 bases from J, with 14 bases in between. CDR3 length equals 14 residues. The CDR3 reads CASSDGGYRDEQYF. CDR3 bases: TGTGCCAGCAGTGATGGAGGGTACCGCGACGAGCAGTACTTC. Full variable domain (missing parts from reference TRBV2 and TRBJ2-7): EPEVTQTPSHQVTQMGQEVILRCVPISNHLYFYWYRQILGQKVEFLVSFYNNEISEKSEIFDDQFSVERPDGSNFTLKIRSTKLEDSAMYFCASSDGGYRDEQYFGPGTRLTVT.

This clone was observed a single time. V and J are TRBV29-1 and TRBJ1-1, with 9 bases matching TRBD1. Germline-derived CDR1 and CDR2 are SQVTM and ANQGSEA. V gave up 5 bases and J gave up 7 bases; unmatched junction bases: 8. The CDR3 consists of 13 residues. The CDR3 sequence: CSVLQGAPGEAFF. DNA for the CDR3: TGCAGCGTTCTACAGGGGGCGCCTGGTGAAGCTTTCTTT.

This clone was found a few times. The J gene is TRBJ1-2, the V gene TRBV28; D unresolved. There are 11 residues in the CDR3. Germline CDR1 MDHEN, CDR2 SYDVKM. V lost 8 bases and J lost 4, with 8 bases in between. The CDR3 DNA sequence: TGTGCCAGCCAGGTTGGCTATGGCTACACCTTC. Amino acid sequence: CASQVGYGYTF.

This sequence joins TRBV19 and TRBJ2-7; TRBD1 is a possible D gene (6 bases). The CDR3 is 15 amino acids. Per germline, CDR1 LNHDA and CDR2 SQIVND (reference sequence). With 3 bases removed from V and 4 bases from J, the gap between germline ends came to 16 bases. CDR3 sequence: CASSIRQGSVYEQYF. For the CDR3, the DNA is TGTGCCAGTAGTATCCGTCAGGGGTCGGTTTACGAGCAGTACTTC.

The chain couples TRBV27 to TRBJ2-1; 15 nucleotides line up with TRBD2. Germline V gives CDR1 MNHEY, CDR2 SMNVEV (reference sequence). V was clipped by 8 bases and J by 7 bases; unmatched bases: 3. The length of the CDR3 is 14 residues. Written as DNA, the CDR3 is TGTGCCAGCCGGACTAGCGGGAGGGGTAATGAGCAGTTCTTC. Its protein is CASRTSGRGNEQFF.

CDR3 protein: CASSLDGDTDTQYF. The CDR3 nucleotides are TGTGCCAGCAGCCTCGACGGAGACACAGATACGCAGTATTTT. The chain carries TRBV13 and TRBJ2-3; no definite D call. Germline lookup yields CDR1 PRHDT and CDR2 FYEKMQ (reference sequence). Trimming removed 5 bases at V and 2 bases at J, with 11 bases between. This CDR3 contains 14 residues.

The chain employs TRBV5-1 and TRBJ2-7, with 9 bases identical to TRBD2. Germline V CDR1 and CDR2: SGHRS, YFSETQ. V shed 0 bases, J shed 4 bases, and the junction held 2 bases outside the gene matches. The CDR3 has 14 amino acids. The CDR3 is CASSLGSGSYEQYF. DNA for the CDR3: TGCGCCAGCAGCTTGGGTAGCGGGAGTTACGAGCAGTACTTC.

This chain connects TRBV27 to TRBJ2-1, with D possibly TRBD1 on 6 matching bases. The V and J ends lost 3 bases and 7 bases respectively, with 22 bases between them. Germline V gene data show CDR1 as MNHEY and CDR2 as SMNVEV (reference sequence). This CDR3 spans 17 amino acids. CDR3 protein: CASSFHPPRGETNEQFF. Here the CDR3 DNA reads TGTGCCAGCAGTTTTCATCCCCCCAGGGGTGAAACGAATGAGCAGTTCTTC.

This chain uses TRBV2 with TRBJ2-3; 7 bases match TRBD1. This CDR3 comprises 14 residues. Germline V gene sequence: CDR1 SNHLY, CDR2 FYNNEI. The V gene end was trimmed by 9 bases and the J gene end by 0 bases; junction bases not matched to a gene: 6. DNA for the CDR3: TGTGCCAGTAGGACAGGTGGGAGCACAGATACGCAGTATTTT. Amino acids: CASRTGGSTDTQYF.

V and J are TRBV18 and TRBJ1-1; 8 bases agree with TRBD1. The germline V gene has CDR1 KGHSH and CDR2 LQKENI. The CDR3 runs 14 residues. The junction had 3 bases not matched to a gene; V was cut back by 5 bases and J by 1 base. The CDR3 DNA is TGTGCCAGCTCATACACAGGGGGGAACACTGAAGCTTTCTTT. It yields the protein CASSYTGGNTEAFF.

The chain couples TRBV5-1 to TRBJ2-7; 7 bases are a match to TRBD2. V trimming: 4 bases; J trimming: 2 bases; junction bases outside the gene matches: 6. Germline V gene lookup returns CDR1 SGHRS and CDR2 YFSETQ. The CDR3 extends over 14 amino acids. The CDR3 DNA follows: TGCGCCAGCAGCGTACTAGCGAACACCTACGAGCAGTACTTC. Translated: CASSVLANTYEQYF.

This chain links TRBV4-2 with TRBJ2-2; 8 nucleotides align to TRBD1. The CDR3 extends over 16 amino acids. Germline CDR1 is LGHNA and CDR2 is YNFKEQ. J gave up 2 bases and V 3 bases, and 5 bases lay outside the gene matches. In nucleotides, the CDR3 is TGTGCCAGCAGCCAGTTGACAGGGGCCAACACCGGGGAGCTGTTTTTT. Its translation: CASSQLTGANTGELFF.

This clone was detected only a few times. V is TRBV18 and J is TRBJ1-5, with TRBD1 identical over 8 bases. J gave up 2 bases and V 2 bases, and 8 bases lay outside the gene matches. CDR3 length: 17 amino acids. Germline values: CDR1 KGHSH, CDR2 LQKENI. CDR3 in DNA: TGTGCCAGCTCACCAGCATTCCAGGGACAGGGCAATCAGCCCCAGCATTTT. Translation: CASSPAFQGQGNQPQHF.

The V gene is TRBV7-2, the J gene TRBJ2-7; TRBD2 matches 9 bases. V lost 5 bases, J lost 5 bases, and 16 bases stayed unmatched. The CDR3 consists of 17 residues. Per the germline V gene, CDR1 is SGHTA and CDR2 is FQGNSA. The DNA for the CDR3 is TGTGCCAGCAGCCCAAACTCCGGGGGCGGGAGGGCCCACGAGCAGTACTTC. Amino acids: CASSPNSGGGRAHEQYF.

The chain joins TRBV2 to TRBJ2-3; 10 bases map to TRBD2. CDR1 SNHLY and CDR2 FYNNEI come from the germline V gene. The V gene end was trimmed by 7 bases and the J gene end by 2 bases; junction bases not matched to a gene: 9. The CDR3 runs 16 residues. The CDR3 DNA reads TGTGCCAGCACCCCTAGGACTAGCGGAGCCACAGATACGCAGTATTTT. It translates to CASTPRTSGATDTQYF.

Here the CDR3 DNA reads TGTGCCAGCAGCCAAGATGACGGAGCTACTAACTATGGCTACACCTTC. Its protein is CASSQDDGATNYGYTF. The genes are TRBV4-2 and TRBJ1-2; D gene unclear. The length of the CDR3 is 16 residues. V lost 0 bases to trimming and J lost 0 bases, with 11 bases between them. Germline values: CDR1 LGHNA, CDR2 YNFKEQ.